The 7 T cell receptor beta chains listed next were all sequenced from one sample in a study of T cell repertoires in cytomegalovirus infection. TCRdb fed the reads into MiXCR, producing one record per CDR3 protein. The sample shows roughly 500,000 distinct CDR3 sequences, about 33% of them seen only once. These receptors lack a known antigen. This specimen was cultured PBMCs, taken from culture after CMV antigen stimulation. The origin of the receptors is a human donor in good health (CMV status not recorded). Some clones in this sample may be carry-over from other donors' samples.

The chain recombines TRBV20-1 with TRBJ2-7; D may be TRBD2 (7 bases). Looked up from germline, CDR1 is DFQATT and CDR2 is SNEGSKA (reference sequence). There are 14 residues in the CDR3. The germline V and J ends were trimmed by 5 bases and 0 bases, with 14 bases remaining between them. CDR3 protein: CSALGGAPSYEQYF. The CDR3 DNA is TGCAGTGCTTTAGGGGGGGCCCCCTCCTACGAGCAGTACTTC.

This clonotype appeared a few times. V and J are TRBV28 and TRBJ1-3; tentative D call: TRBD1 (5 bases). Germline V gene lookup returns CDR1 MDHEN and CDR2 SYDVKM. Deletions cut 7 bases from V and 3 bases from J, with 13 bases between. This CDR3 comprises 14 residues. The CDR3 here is CASKEGQFGNTIYF. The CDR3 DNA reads TGTGCCAGCAAAGAGGGGCAATTTGGAAACACCATATATTTT.

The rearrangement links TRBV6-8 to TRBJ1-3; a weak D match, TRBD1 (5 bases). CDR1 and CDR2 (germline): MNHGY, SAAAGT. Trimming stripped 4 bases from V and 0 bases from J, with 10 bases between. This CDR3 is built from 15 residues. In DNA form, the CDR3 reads TGTGCCAGCAGTTCGACAGATTACTCTGGAAACACCATATATTTT. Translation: CASSSTDYSGNTIYF.

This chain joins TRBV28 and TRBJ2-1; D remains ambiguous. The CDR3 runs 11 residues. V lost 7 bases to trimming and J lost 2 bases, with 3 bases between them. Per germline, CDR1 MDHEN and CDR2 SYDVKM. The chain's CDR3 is CASNAYNEQFF. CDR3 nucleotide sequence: TGTGCCAGCAACGCCTACAATGAGCAGTTCTTC.

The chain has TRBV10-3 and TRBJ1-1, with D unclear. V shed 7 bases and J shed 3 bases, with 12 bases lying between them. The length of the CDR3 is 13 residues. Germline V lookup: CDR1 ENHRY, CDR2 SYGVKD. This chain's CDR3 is CAITRERDTEAFF. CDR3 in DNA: TGTGCCATCACTAGGGAGAGAGACACTGAAGCTTTCTTT.

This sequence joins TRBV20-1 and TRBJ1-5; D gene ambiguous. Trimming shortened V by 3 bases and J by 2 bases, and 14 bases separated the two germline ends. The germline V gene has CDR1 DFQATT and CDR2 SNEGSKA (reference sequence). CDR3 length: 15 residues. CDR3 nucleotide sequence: TGCAGTGCTAGTCCCGGGTTTTATGGCAATCAGCCCCAGCATTTT. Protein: CSASPGFYGNQPQHF.

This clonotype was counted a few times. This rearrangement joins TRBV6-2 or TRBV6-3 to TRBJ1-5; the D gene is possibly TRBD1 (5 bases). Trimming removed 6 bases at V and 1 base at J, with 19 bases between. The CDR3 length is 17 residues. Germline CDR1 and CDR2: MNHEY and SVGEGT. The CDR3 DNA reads TGTGCCAGCAGCCCCGGACAAGACACATCAAGCAATCAGCCCCAGCATTTT. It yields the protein CASSPGQDTSSNQPQHF.